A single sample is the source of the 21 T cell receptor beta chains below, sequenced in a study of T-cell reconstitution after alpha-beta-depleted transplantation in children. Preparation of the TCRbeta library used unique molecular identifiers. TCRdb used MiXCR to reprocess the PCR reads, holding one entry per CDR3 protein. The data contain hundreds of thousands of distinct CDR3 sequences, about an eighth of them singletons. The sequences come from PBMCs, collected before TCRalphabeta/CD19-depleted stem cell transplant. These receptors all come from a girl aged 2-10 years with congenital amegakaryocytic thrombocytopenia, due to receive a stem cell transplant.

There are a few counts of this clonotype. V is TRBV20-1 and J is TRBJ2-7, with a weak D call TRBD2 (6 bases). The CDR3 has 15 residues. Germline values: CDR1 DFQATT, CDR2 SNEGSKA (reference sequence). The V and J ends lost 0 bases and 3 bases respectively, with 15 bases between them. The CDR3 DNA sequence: TGCAGTGCTAGAGATTCGTGGGAGGCCTACTACGAGCAGTACTTC. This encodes CSARDSWEAYYEQYF.

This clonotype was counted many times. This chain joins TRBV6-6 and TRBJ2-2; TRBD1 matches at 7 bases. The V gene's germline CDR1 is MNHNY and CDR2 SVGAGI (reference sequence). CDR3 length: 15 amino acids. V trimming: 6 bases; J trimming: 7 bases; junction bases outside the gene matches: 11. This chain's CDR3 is CASRRTTGAGGELFF. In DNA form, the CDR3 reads TGTGCCAGCAGACGAACCACAGGGGCGGGCGGGGAGCTGTTTTTT.

CDR3 region: CASNLRQGTYSPLHF. As DNA, the CDR3 is TGTGCCAGCAACTTACGACAGGGAACTTATTCACCCCTCCACTTT. The chain joins TRBV2 to TRBJ1-6; 7 bases agree with TRBD1. Germline CDR1 reads SNHLY; CDR2 reads FYNNEI. V trimming: 7 bases; J trimming: 8 bases; junction bases outside the gene matches: 11. The CDR3 covers 15 residues.

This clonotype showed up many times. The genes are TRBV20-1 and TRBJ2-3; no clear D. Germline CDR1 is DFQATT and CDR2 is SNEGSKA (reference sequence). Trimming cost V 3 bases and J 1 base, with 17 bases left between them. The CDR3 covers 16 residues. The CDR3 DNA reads TGCAGTGCTAGCTTCTACGATTCGCTCGGCACAGATACGCAGTATTTT. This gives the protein CSASFYDSLGTDTQYF.

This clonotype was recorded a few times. The CDR3 bases are TGTGCCAGCAGCCAAGAACAACGCAGCACAGATACGCAGTATTTT. Protein: CASSQEQRSTDTQYF. J is TRBJ2-3 and V is TRBV4-2; D not certain. Trimming shortened V by 0 bases and J by 0 bases, and 7 bases separated the two germline ends. The CDR3 contains 15 residues. Germline CDR1 LGHNA, CDR2 YNFKEQ.

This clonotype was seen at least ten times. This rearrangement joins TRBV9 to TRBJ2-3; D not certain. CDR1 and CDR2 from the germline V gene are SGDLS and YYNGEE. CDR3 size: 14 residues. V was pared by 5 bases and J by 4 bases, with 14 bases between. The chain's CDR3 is CASSLGPRADTQYF. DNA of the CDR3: TGTGCCAGCAGTCTGGGCCCAAGGGCAGATACGCAGTATTTT.

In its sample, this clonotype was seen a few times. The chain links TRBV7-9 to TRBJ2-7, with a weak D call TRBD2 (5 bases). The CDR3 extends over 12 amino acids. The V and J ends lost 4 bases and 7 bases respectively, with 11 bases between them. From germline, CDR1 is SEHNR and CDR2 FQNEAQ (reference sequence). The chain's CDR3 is CASSYGEGEQYF. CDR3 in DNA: TGTGCCAGCAGCTATGGCGAGGGAGAGCAGTACTTC.

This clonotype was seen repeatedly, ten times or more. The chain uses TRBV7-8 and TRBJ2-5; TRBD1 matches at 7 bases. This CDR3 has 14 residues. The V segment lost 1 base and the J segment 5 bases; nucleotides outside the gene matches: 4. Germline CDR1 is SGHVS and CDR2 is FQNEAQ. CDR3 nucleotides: TGTGCCAGCAGCTTAGAGACAGGGTGGGAGACCCAGTACTTC. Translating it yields CASSLETGWETQYF. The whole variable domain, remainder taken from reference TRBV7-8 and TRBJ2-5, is GAGVSQSPRYKVAKRGQDVALRCDPISGHVSLFWYQQALGQGPEFLTYFQNEAQLDKSGLPSDRFFAERPEGSVSTLKIQRTQQEDSAVYLCASSLETGWETQYFGPGTRLLVL.

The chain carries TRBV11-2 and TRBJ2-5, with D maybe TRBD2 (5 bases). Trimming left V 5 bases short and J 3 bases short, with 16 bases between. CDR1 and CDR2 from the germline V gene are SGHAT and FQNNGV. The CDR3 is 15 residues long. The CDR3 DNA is TGTGCCAGCAGCCCCGGGCGAGGGCTTGAAGAGACCCAGTACTTC. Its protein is CASSPGRGLEETQYF.

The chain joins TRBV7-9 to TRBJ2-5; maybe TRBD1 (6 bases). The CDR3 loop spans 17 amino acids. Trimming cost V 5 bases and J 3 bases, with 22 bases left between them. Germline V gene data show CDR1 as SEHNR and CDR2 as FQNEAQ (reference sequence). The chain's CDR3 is CASSRRPQRQAEETQYF. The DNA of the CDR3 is TGTGCCAGCAGCCGGCGGCCCCAAAGACAGGCCGAAGAGACCCAGTACTTC. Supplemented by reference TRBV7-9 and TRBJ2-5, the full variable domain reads DTGVSQNPRHKITKRGQNVTFRCDPISEHNRLYWYRQTLGQGPEFLTYFQNEAQLEKSRLLSDRFSAERPKGSFSTLEIQRTEQGDSAMYLCASSRRPQRQAEETQYFGPGTRLLVL.

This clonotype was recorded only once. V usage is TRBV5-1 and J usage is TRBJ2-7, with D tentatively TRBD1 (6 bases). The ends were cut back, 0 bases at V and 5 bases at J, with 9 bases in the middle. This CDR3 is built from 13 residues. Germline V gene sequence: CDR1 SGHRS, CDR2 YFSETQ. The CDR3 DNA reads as TGCGCCAGCAGCTTGGAACAGGGAGACGAGCAGTACTTC. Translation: CASSLEQGDEQYF.

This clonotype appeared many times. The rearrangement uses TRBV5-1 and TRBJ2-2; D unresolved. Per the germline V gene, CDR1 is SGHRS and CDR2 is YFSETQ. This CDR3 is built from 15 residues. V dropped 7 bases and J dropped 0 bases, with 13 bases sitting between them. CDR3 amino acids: CASAVGPANTGELFF. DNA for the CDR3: TGCGCCAGCGCGGTTGGTCCCGCGAACACCGGGGAGCTGTTTTTT.

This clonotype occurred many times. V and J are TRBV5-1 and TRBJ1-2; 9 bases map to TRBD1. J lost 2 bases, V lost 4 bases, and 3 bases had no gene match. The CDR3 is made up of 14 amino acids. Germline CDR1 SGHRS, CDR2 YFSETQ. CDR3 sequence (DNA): TGCGCCAGCAGCCCTACAGGGGGCAACTATGGCTACACCTTC. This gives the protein CASSPTGGNYGYTF.

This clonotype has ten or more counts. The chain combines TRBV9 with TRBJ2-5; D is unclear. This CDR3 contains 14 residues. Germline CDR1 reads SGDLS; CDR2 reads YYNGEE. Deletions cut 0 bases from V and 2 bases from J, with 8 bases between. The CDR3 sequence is CASSVGLRQETQYF. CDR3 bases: TGTGCCAGCAGCGTAGGTCTCAGACAAGAGACCCAGTACTTC.

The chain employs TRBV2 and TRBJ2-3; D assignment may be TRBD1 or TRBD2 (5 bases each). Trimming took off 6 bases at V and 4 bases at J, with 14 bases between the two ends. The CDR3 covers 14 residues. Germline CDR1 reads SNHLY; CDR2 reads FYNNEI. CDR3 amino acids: CASRHYEGPDTQYF. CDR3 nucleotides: TGTGCCAGCAGACATTATGAGGGACCAGATACGCAGTATTTT.

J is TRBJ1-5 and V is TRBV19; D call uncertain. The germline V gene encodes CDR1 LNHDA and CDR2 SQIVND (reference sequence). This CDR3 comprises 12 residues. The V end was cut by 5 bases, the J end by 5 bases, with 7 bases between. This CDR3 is CASSEKYQPQHF. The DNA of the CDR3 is TGTGCCAGTAGTGAGAAGTATCAGCCCCAGCATTTT.

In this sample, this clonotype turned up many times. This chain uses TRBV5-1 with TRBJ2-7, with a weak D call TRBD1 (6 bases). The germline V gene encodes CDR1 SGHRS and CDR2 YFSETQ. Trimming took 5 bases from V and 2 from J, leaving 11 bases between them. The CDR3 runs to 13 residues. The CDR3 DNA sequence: TGCGCCAGCAGACTCGACAGGCCCTACGAGCAGTACTTC. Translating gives CASRLDRPYEQYF.

For the CDR3, the DNA is TGTGCCAGCGGGACGTGGGATAGCACTGAAGCTTTCTTT. This codes for CASGTWDSTEAFF. The chain carries TRBV12-3 or TRBV12-4 and TRBJ1-1; the D gene is possibly TRBD1 (5 bases). V was shortened by 8 bases and J by 4 bases, with 14 bases between the two germline ends. The CDR3 has 13 amino acids.

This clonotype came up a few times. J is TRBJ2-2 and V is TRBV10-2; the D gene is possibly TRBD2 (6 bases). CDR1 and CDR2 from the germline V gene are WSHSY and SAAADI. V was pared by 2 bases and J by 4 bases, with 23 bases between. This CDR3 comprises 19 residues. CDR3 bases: TGCGCCAGCAGTGAGCCGGATCCGGGACTCCCTACATCCACCGGGGAGCTGTTTTTT. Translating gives CASSEPDPGLPTSTGELFF.

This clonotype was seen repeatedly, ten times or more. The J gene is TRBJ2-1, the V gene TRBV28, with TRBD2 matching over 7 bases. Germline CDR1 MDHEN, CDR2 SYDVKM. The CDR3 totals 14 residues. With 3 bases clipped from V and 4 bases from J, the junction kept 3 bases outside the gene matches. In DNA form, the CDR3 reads TGTGCCAGCAGTTTCCCTAGCGGATACAATGAGCAGTTCTTC. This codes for CASSFPSGYNEQFF.

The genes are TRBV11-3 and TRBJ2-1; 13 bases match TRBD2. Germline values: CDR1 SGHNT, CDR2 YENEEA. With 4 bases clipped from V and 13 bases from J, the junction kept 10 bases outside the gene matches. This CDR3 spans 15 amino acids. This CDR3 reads CASSSLSGLAGSQFF. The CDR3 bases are TGTGCCAGCAGCTCTCTATCGGGACTAGCGGGGTCCCAGTTCTTC.